The 9 T cell receptor beta chains below come from one sample, sequenced in a study of PD-L1 blockade in urothelial cancer. Time point specified: peripheral blood 6 weeks after treatment start. The protocol was immunoSEQ multiplex PCR, while the TCRdb copy is restricted to in-frame clones and leaves out a portion. Of roughly 40,000 clones in the sample, about 90% were seen once. The sequencing used PBMCs, collected around atezolizumab (anti-PD-L1) treatment. These receptors were taken from a man aged 65 to 79 with urothelial cancer.

This chain links TRBV10-1 with TRBJ2-5; 12 bases are shared with TRBD1. The CDR3 has 16 residues. Germline CDR1 reads WNHNN; CDR2 reads SYGVQD (reference sequence). With V trimmed by 5 bases and J by 4 bases, 8 bases remained unmatched. CDR3 sequence: CASSYLRDRGLETQYF. The CDR3 DNA reads as TGCGCCAGCAGTTACCTCCGGGACAGGGGGCTAGAGACCCAGTACTTC.

The J gene is TRBJ1-1, the V gene TRBV27; D is ambiguous. Trimming left V 8 bases short and J 3 bases short, with 16 bases between. In germline, CDR1 is MNHEY, CDR2 SMNVEV (reference sequence). The CDR3 length is 14 residues. The CDR3 coding sequence is TGTGCCAGCTCAGTTCAACCCAGGTACACTGAAGCTTTCTTT. This sequence encodes CASSVQPRYTEAFF.

The chain joins TRBV27 to TRBJ2-7; D may be TRBD2 (5 bases). Germline CDR1 reads MNHEY; CDR2 reads SMNVEV (reference sequence). This CDR3 region has 12 residues. V was trimmed by 8 bases and J by 7 bases, leaving 15 bases between them. CDR3 nucleotide sequence: TGTGCCAGCGGGGTCCGGGGTGGAGAGCAGTACTTC. Amino acids: CASGVRGGEQYF.

The genes are TRBV2 and TRBJ2-3, with 8 positions matching TRBD2. Trimming cost V 5 bases and J 3 bases; bases outside gene matches: 13. The CDR3 length is 17 residues. Germline CDR1 and CDR2: SNHLY and FYNNEI. Here the CDR3 reads CASSRSLAGRVTDTQYF. Written as DNA, the CDR3 is TGTGCCAGCAGTCGTTCCTTAGCGGGAAGGGTGACAGATACGCAGTATTTT.

The chain recombines TRBV6-1 with TRBJ2-1; D might be TRBD2 (6 bases). Between the trimmed V and J ends, which lost 2 bases and 4 bases, there was a span of 21 bases. This CDR3 is 18 amino acids long. Per the germline V gene, CDR1 is MNHNS and CDR2 is SASEGT. CDR3 residues: CASSERGNGGRLYNEQFF. The CDR3 DNA reads as TGTGCCAGCAGTGAAAGAGGAAATGGAGGGAGACTGTACAATGAGCAGTTCTTC.

The chain recombines TRBV7-9 with TRBJ1-2; 7 nucleotides line up with TRBD1. There are 12 residues in the CDR3. The germline V gene has CDR1 SEHNR and CDR2 FQNEAQ (reference sequence). The ends lost 5 bases at V and 8 bases at J; junction bases unmatched: 5. The CDR3 spells CASSPGTAGYTF. The DNA for the CDR3 is TGTGCCAGCAGCCCGGGGACAGCCGGCTACACCTTC.

The chain has TRBV5-1 and TRBJ2-7; D not certain. Trimming pared 4 bases from V and 3 bases from J, leaving 14 bases between. The CDR3 extends over 14 amino acids. Per germline, CDR1 SGHRS and CDR2 YFSETQ. For the CDR3, the DNA is TGCGCCAGCAGCCCGCCTACGACTCGCTACGAGCAGTACTTC. Encoded protein: CASSPPTTRYEQYF.

The chain uses TRBV29-1 and TRBJ2-7; 11 nucleotides agree with TRBD2. This CDR3 is 13 amino acids long. In germline, CDR1 is SQVTM, CDR2 ANQGSEA. J gave up 3 bases and V 5 bases, and 3 bases lay outside the gene matches. CDR3 in amino acids: CSVRLAGIYEQYF. For the CDR3, the DNA is TGCAGCGTTCGACTAGCGGGGATCTACGAGCAGTACTTC.

This chain links TRBV19 with TRBJ2-7, with D perhaps matching TRBD1 (5 bases). Trimming left V 6 bases short and J 3 bases short, with 12 bases between. CDR1 is LNHDA, CDR2 SQIVND, per germline (reference sequence). The CDR3 is made up of 13 amino acids. The CDR3 region is CASSPTASYEQYF. CDR3 DNA sequence: TGTGCCAGTAGCCCGACAGCGAGCTACGAGCAGTACTTC.